These 31 T cell receptor beta chains originate from one sample sequenced in a study of T cell repertoires in cytomegalovirus infection. Their antigens are not known. TCRdb passed the reads through MiXCR, listing each CDR3 protein once. The sample has approximately 910,000 distinct CDR3 sequences; around a third are singletons. The source was cultured CD8+ T cells from PBMCs, collected from culture after CMV antigen stimulation. The receptors were gathered from a human donor in good health (CMV status not recorded). Some clones in this sample may be carry-over from other donors' samples.

This clonotype was recorded at least ten times. J is TRBJ1-1 and V is TRBV7-8; no clear D gene. Per germline, CDR1 SGHVS and CDR2 FQNEAQ. CDR3 size: 16 residues. V dropped 1 base and J dropped 1 base, with 13 bases sitting between them. The CDR3 DNA reads TGTGCCAGCAGCTTAGATCAGCCAGGCAAGAACACTGAAGCTTTCTTT. Its protein is CASSLDQPGKNTEAFF.

A few counts support this clonotype. J is TRBJ2-1 and V is TRBV7-6; D is unresolved. CDR1 and CDR2 (germline): SGHVS, FNYEAQ. The CDR3 runs to 17 residues. The ends were cut back, 1 base at V and 3 bases at J, with 16 bases in the middle. The CDR3 reads CASSLELNSWGYNEQFF. DNA for the CDR3: TGTGCCAGCAGCTTAGAACTAAACAGTTGGGGCTACAATGAGCAGTTCTTC.

The rearrangement joins TRBV7-9 to TRBJ1-1; D may be TRBD1 (5 bases). Per germline, CDR1 SEHNR and CDR2 FQNEAQ (reference sequence). The CDR3 is 12 amino acids. V was clipped by 5 bases and J by 4 bases, with 8 bases between them. CDR3 region: CASSRQFTEAFF. In DNA, the CDR3 is TGTGCCAGCAGCCGACAGTTCACTGAAGCTTTCTTT.

The V gene is TRBV7-8, the J gene TRBJ2-7, with D possibly matching TRBD1 (5 bases). The CDR3 spans 13 residues. CDR1 is SGHVS, CDR2 FQNEAQ, per germline. V lost 4 bases and J 3 bases, leaving 10 bases between the germline ends. CDR3 sequence reads: CASSSQGLYEQYV. CDR3 in DNA: TGTGCCAGCAGCTCCCAGGGCCTCTACGAGCAGTACGTC.

This clonotype came up many times. In DNA, the CDR3 is TGTGCCAGCAGCTTAACATCAGATGGAGAGACCCAGTACTTC. Translating gives CASSLTSDGETQYF. The chain couples TRBV7-6 to TRBJ2-5, with D unresolved. Germline CDR1 and CDR2: SGHVS and FNYEAQ. This CDR3 is 14 amino acids long. V dropped 2 bases and J dropped 4 bases, with 11 bases sitting between them.

The DNA of the CDR3 is TGTGCCACCATGGCAAGGGAGGATTCCCTATCTAACTATGGCTACACCTTC. Protein sequence: CATMAREDSLSNYGYTF. The chain uses TRBV7-9 and TRBJ1-2; D gene uncertain. Germline V gene lookup returns CDR1 SEHNR and CDR2 FQNEAQ (reference sequence). The CDR3 spans 17 residues. V lost 10 bases to trimming and J lost 0 bases, with 24 bases between them.

In this sample, this clonotype turned up many times. V is TRBV25-1 and J is TRBJ1-1, with TRBD1 matching 8 bases. Germline assignment: CDR1 MGHDK and CDR2 SYGVNS. V was clipped by 3 bases and J by 5 bases; unmatched bases: 8. This CDR3 is built from 15 residues. CDR3 in amino acids: CASSDRRGLGTEAFF. Here the CDR3 DNA reads TGTGCCAGCAGTGACCGCAGGGGGCTAGGGACTGAAGCTTTCTTT.

This clonotype was counted a few times. This chain links TRBV6-5 with TRBJ1-2; maybe TRBD1 (6 bases). Germline V gene sequence: CDR1 MNHEY, CDR2 SVGAGI. V was trimmed by 5 bases and J by 3 bases, leaving 19 bases between them. The CDR3 loop spans 16 amino acids. In nucleotides, the CDR3 is TGTGCCAGCAGTCCCGGCTTCGGGGGCGAGTACTATGGCTACACCTTC. Its translation: CASSPGFGGEYYGYTF.

As concerns this clonotype: The junction does not match germline at one end; this may be a read error. The chain joins TRBV7-7 to TRBJ1-4, with 7 positions matching TRBD1. The germline gives CDR1 SSHAT, CDR2 FNYEAQ (reference sequence). This CDR3 is 15 amino acids long. CDR3 protein: CASSSDREPNEKLFF. CDR3 sequence (DNA): TGTGCTAGCAGCTCCGACAGGGAACCTAATGAAAAACTGTTTTTT. The full variable domain, in which reference TRBV7-7 and TRBJ1-4 provide the parts outside the CDR3, is GAGVSQSPRYKVTKRGQDVTLRCDPISSHATLYWYQQALGQGPEFLTYFNYEAQPDKSGLPSDRFSAERPEGSISTLTIQRTEQRDSAMYRCASSSDREPNEKLFFGSGTQLSVL.

Concerning this clonotype itself: At one boundary the junction diverges from the germline segment, which might be a read error. This chain's CDR3 is CASRSGETLPGELFF. The CDR3 DNA reads as TGTGCCAGTAGGTCCGGGGAGACTCTCCCCGGGGAACTGTTTTTT. The rearrangement joins TRBV19 to TRBJ2-2, with D tentatively TRBD2 (5 bases). The CDR3 length is 15 residues. Germline CDR1 and CDR2: LNHDA and SQIVND (reference sequence).

This clonotype turned up a few times. V and J are TRBV29-1 and TRBJ1-1, with 7 bases identical to TRBD1. Per germline, CDR1 SQVTM and CDR2 ANQGSEA. Trimming cost V 8 bases and J 1 base; bases outside gene matches: 13. This CDR3 has 15 residues. CDR3 nucleotide sequence: TGCAGCACCGTTAGCCCTCCAGGGGGGAACACTGAAGCTTTCTTT. Translating gives CSTVSPPGGNTEAFF.

The chain carries TRBV5-1 and TRBJ1-1; 7 bases are shared with TRBD1. The germline CDR1 and CDR2 sequences are SGHRS and YFSETQ. The J segment lost 5 bases and the V segment lost 4 bases, leaving 14 bases of the junction unmatched. The length of the CDR3 is 16 residues. CDR3 bases: TGCGCCAGCAGCGCGAGAGGAGGGGGCTTGGGGACTGAAGCTTTCTTT. This gives the protein CASSARGGGLGTEAFF.

This clonotype was counted a few times. This CDR3 is CASSSVAGGYEQYV. The CDR3 DNA reads as TGTGCCAGCAGCTCCGTAGCGGGCGGCTACGAGCAGTACGTC. This chain joins TRBV6-1 and TRBJ2-7; 7 nucleotides align to TRBD2. Trimming removed 6 bases from V and 3 bases from J; junction bases left unmatched: 8. This CDR3 is 14 amino acids long. Germline CDR1 and CDR2: MNHNS and SASEGT.

This rearrangement joins TRBV7-9 to TRBJ2-1; 7 bases map to TRBD2. With 2 bases clipped from V and 13 bases from J, the junction kept 26 bases outside the gene matches. Germline assignment: CDR1 SEHNR and CDR2 FQNEAQ (reference sequence). This CDR3 is built from 19 residues. For the CDR3, the DNA is TGTGCCAGCAGCTTATCTAGCGGAGGACCGGACAATGAGCACATCGGCCAGTTCTTC. It is translated as CASSLSSGGPDNEHIGQFF.

The V gene is TRBV7-4, the J gene TRBJ1-1, with D perhaps matching TRBD1 (5 bases). Trimming removed 6 bases from V and 8 bases from J, with 22 bases in between. Germline CDR1 reads SGHVT; CDR2 reads SQSDAQ. This CDR3 is 15 amino acids long. The CDR3 DNA reads as TGTGCCAGCAGTTACCGAGGGGAGGCTGCGAACGAAGCTTTCTTT. As protein: CASSYRGEAANEAFF. The variable domain in full, with the rest retrieved from reference TRBV7-4 and TRBJ1-1, is GAGVSQSPRYKVAKRGRDVALRCDSISGHVTLYWYRQTLGQGSEVLTYSQSDAQRDKSGRPSGRFSAERPERSVSTLKIQRTEQGDSAVYLCASSYRGEAANEAFFGQGTRLTVV.

This clonotype was seen many times. The rearrangement joins TRBV7-8 to TRBJ2-3; a weak D match, TRBD2 (7 bases). CDR3 length: 17 amino acids. Looked up from germline, CDR1 is SGHVS and CDR2 is FQNEAQ. V was trimmed by 4 bases and J by 8 bases, leaving 25 bases between them. The CDR3 spells CASSSQPGGGAEGTQYF. The DNA for the CDR3 is TGTGCCAGCAGCTCCCAGCCTGGAGGGGGGGCCGAGGGTACGCAGTATTTT.

This clonotype was recorded at least ten times. The V and J genes are TRBV27 and TRBJ2-3; 8 bases match TRBD2. V lost 3 bases, J lost 8 bases, and 4 bases stayed unmatched. CDR3 length: 13 residues. Germline lookup yields CDR1 MNHEY and CDR2 SMNVEV (reference sequence). The CDR3 DNA reads TGTGCCAGCAGTTTTAGCCTAGCGGGTACGCAGTATTTT. It yields the protein CASSFSLAGTQYF.

The chain joins TRBV7-9 to TRBJ2-7; D perhaps matches TRBD1 (5 bases). V gave up 2 bases and J gave up 0 bases, with 11 bases separating them. The CDR3 covers 15 residues. In germline, CDR1 is SEHNR, CDR2 FQNEAQ (reference sequence). As DNA, the CDR3 is TGTGCCAGCAGCTTAATTGCAGGGTCCTCCTACGAGCAGTACGTC. Its translation is CASSLIAGSSYEQYV.

This clonotype was detected a few times. This chain connects TRBV6-2 or TRBV6-3 to TRBJ2-7; D possibly corresponds to TRBD2 (6 bases). Trimming took 6 bases from V and 0 from J, leaving 9 bases between them. The CDR3 loop spans 13 amino acids. Per the germline V gene, CDR1 is MNHEY and CDR2 is SVGEGT. CDR3 amino acids: CASRLGGSYEQYV. The CDR3, as DNA: TGTGCCAGCAGACTCGGGGGCTCCTACGAGCAGTACGTC.

This clonotype turned up a few times. The CDR3 DNA follows: TGTGCCAGTACCTGGACTAGCGGGGGGTACAATGAGCAGTTCTTC. The encoded protein is CASTWTSGGYNEQFF. The V and J genes are TRBV19 and TRBJ2-1; 14 nucleotides match TRBD2. J was trimmed by 4 bases and V by 7 bases; bases with no gene match: 3. In germline, CDR1 is LNHDA, CDR2 SQIVND (reference sequence). This CDR3 comprises 15 residues.

The CDR3 is CASSYSNRDLYGYTF. CDR3 sequence (DNA): TGTGCCAGCAGTTACTCAAATAGAGACCTCTATGGCTACACCTTC. The chain links TRBV6-5 to TRBJ1-2; D not resolved. Germline V gene sequence: CDR1 MNHEY, CDR2 SVGAGI. The CDR3 is 15 amino acids. V lost 0 bases and J 4 bases, leaving 12 bases between the germline ends.

The rearrangement joins TRBV2 to TRBJ1-6; no clear D. From germline, CDR1 is SNHLY and CDR2 FYNNEI. This CDR3 spans 15 amino acids. Trimming shortened V by 7 bases and J by 3 bases, and 13 bases separated the two germline ends. DNA of the CDR3: TGTGCCAGCATTCTTGGGGAAAGCTATAATTCACCCCTCCACTTT. Protein sequence: CASILGESYNSPLHF.

This clonotype occurred many times. The J gene is TRBJ1-4, the V gene TRBV7-2; TRBD1 matches 9 bases. The CDR3 covers 14 residues. The V gene end was trimmed by 6 bases and the J gene end by 5 bases; junction bases not matched to a gene: 4. Germline V lookup: CDR1 SGHTA, CDR2 FQGNSA. In nucleotides, the CDR3 is TGTGCCAGCAGTGACGGGACAGGGAATGAAAAACTGTTTTTT. Its protein product is CASSDGTGNEKLFF.

This clonotype was seen a single time. An end of the junction does not agree with germline; a read error may underlie this. This chain links TRBV19 with TRBJ2-1; 8 positions agree with TRBD1. Germline V gene data show CDR1 as LNHDA and CDR2 as SQIVND (reference sequence). The CDR3 spans 15 residues. This CDR3 reads CAGSIIRDRPNEQFF. The CDR3 DNA sequence: TGTGCCGGTAGTATTATAAGGGACAGGCCCAATGAGCAGTTCTTC.

This clonotype was counted only a few times. The rearrangement links TRBV12-3 or TRBV12-4 to TRBJ2-7; 9 nucleotides line up with TRBD1. The CDR3 sequence is 15 residues long. V lost 5 bases, J lost 5 bases, and 10 bases stayed unmatched. CDR3 DNA: TGTGCCAGCAGTGATTCCGGGACAGGGACCCACGAGCAGTACTTC. This codes for CASSDSGTGTHEQYF.

This clonotype was counted many times. The chain is built from TRBV10-2 and TRBJ2-1; weak D call: TRBD1 (6 bases). The V and J ends lost 4 bases and 5 bases respectively, with 18 bases between them. This CDR3 is 16 amino acids long. Germline V gene sequence: CDR1 WSHSY, CDR2 SAAADI. CDR3 coding DNA: TGCGCCAGCAGTGCGCCACAGGGATTTGACCACAATGAGCAGTTCTTC. Its translation: CASSAPQGFDHNEQFF.

This clonotype occurred a few times. The chain is built from TRBV5-6 and TRBJ1-1; no clear D gene. Germline V gives CDR1 SGHDT, CDR2 YYEEEE. The germline V and J ends were trimmed by 3 bases and 10 bases, with 13 bases remaining between them. The CDR3 runs to 12 residues. CDR3 sequence (DNA): TGTGCCAGCAGCTCCGGGAGGAAAAGAGCTTTCTTT. This codes for CASSSGRKRAFF.

This chain uses TRBV27 with TRBJ2-7; 7 nucleotides agree with TRBD1. Trimming removed 4 bases from V and 0 bases from J; junction bases left unmatched: 6. The length of the CDR3 is 15 residues. Germline CDR1 is MNHEY and CDR2 is SMNVEV (reference sequence). The CDR3 nucleotides read TGTGCCAGCAGTTCCCCGTGGGACAGCTCCTACGAGCAGTACTTC. It yields the protein CASSSPWDSSYEQYF.

This clonotype has a handful of counts. V is TRBV5-6 and J is TRBJ1-1; D is uncertain. Germline loops: CDR1 SGHDT, CDR2 YYEEEE. The germline V and J ends were trimmed by 3 bases and 7 bases, with 7 bases remaining between them. The CDR3 is made up of 11 amino acids. The CDR3 bases are TGTGCCAGCAGCTCGGCCGGTGAAGCTTTCTTT. Protein sequence: CASSSAGEAFF.

This clonotype was recorded at least ten times. J is TRBJ2-1 and V is TRBV7-2; TRBD2 aligns across 9 bases. The CDR3 has 17 amino acids. Trimming took 3 bases from V and 4 from J; bases not matched to a gene: 10. Germline V gene lookup returns CDR1 SGHTA and CDR2 FQGNSA. The CDR3 loop reads CASSLRGGPVRYNEQFF. The CDR3 nucleotides are TGTGCCAGCAGCTTGCGGGGGGGCCCTGTACGGTACAATGAGCAGTTCTTC.

The chain employs TRBV12-3 or TRBV12-4 and TRBJ1-2; D unclear. This CDR3 contains 12 residues. The V end lost 10 bases, the J end lost 4 bases, and 13 bases lay between the germline ends. In DNA form, the CDR3 reads TGTGCCAACAGACCTTCTATCTATGGCTACACCTTC. This codes for CANRPSIYGYTF.